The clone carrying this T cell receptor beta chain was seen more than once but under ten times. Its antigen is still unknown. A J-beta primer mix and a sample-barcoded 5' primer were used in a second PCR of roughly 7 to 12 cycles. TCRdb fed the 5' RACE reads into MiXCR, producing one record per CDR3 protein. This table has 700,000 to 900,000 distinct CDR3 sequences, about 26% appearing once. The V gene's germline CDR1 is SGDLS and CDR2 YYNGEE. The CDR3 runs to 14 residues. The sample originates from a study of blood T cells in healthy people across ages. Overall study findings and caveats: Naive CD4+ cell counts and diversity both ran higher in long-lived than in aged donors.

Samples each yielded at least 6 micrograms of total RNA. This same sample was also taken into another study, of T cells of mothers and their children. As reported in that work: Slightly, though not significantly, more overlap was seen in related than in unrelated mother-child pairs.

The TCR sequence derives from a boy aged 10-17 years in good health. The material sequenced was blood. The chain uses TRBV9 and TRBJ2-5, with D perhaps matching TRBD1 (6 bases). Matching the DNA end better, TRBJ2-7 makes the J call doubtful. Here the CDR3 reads CASSAQGLSYEQYF. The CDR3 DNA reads TGTGCCAGCAGCGCACAGGGCCTCTCCTACGAGCAGTACTTC.